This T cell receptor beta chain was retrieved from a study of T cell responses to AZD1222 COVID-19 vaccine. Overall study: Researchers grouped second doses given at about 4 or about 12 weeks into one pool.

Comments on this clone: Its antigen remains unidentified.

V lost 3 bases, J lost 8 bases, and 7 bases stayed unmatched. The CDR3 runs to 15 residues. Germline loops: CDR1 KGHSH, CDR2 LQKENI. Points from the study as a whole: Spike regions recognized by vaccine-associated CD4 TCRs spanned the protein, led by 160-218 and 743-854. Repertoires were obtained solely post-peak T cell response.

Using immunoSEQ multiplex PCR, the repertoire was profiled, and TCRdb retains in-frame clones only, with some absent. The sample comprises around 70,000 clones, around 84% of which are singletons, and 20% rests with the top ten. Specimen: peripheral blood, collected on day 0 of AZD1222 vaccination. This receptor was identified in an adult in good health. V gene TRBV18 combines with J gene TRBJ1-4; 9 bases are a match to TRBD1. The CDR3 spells CASSPPGQGGEKLFF. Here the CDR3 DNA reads TGTGCCAGCTCACCTCCGGGACAGGGTGGCGAAAAACTGTTTTTT. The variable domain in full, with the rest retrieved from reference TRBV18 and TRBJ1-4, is NAGVMQNPRHLVRRRGQEARLRCSPMKGHSHVYWYRQLPEEGLKFMVYLQKENIIDESGMPKERFSAEFPKEGPSILRIQQVVRGDSAAYFCASSPPGQGGEKLFFGSGTQLSVL.